A selection of T cell receptor beta chains follows, all from one sample in a study of CD8+ T cells in alopecia areata. TCRdb's copy holds only in-frame clones and misses some; the assay was immunoSEQ multiplex PCR. Of 90,000 to 120,000 clones detected, around 83% appear once; the ten largest clones hold roughly a quarter. This specimen was CD8+ T cells sorted from blood, taken at week 24, from a patient treated with tofacitinib. The receptors here all came from a human donor with alopecia areata. Each CDR3 is given with its conserved first and last residue. The D gene is left open where the match is weak. Rows give clone size only sometimes, using once, few, many, or a class for an expanded clone.

d_gene: TRBD2
v_gene: TRBV4-2
j_gene: TRBJ2-7
abundance: .
CDR3aa: CASSQDAASGSYEQYF
CDR3nt: TGTGCCAGCAGCCAAGATGCTGCTAGCGGCTCCTACGAGCAGTACTTC

d_gene: .
v_gene: TRBV12-5
j_gene: TRBJ2-1
abundance: .
CDR3aa: CASGLVLQGRGGNEQFF
CDR3nt: TGTGCTAGTGGTTTGGTCCTCCAGGGTAGGGGGGGCAATGAGCAGTTCTTC

d_gene: .
v_gene: TRBV11-2
j_gene: TRBJ2-1
abundance: many
CDR3aa: CASSVYLNGGPYNEQFF
CDR3nt: TGTGCCAGCAGCGTATACCTTAACGGGGGCCCCTACAATGAGCAGTTCTTC

d_gene: .
v_gene: TRBV29-1
j_gene: TRBJ2-7
abundance: .
CDR3aa: CSALGLPYEQYF
CDR3nt: TGCAGCGCACTGGGACTGCCGTACGAGCAGTACTTC

d_gene: .
v_gene: TRBV7-9
j_gene: TRBJ2-2
abundance: .
CDR3aa: CASSLFTGNTGELFF
CDR3nt: TGTGCCAGCAGCTTATTTACAGGGAACACCGGGGAGCTGTTTTTT

d_gene: .
v_gene: TRBV4-1
j_gene: TRBJ1-1
abundance: .
CDR3aa: CASSQDNGGEAFF
CDR3nt: TGCGCCAGCAGCCAAGATAATGGGGGTGAAGCTTTCTTT

d_gene: .
v_gene: TRBV19
j_gene: TRBJ1-4
abundance: .
CDR3aa: CASTGGSVVDEKLFF
CDR3nt: TGTGCCAGTACGGGGGGAAGTGTTGTAGATGAAAAACTGTTTTTT

d_gene: TRBD2
v_gene: TRBV7-9
j_gene: TRBJ2-3
abundance: .
CDR3aa: CASSPRTSGGTDTQYF
CDR3nt: TGTGCCAGCAGCCCTCGGACTAGCGGGGGTACAGATACGCAGTATTTT

d_gene: .
v_gene: TRBV21-1
j_gene: TRBJ2-5
abundance: once
CDR3aa: CASSPAGAGWETQYF
CDR3nt: TGTGCCAGCAGCCCGGCCGGGGCAGGTTGGGAGACCCAGTACTTC

d_gene: .
v_gene: TRBV29-1
j_gene: TRBJ2-7
abundance: .
CDR3aa: CSVEGLQGHTYEQYF
CDR3nt: TGCAGCGTTGAAGGCCTACAGGGCCATACTTACGAGCAGTACTTC

d_gene: .
v_gene: TRBV29-1
j_gene: TRBJ2-7
abundance: .
CDR3aa: CSVVGGYFDEQYF
CDR3nt: TGCAGCGTTGTCGGAGGATACTTCGACGAGCAGTACTTC

d_gene: .
v_gene: TRBV27
j_gene: TRBJ1-2
abundance: few
CDR3aa: CASSPGSLAFGYTF
CDR3nt: TGTGCCAGCAGCCCGGGGAGCCTCGCTTTCGGCTACACCTTC

d_gene: .
v_gene: TRBV27
j_gene: TRBJ2-7
abundance: .
CDR3aa: CASSYSTNYEQYF
CDR3nt: TGTGCCAGCAGCTACTCCACAAACTACGAGCAGTACTTC

d_gene: .
v_gene: TRBV27
j_gene: TRBJ1-1
abundance: .
CDR3aa: CASRIGPLTAEAFF
CDR3nt: TGTGCCAGCAGAATCGGACCGCTGACGGCTGAAGCTTTCTTT

d_gene: TRBD1
v_gene: TRBV19
j_gene: TRBJ2-1
abundance: .
CDR3aa: CASRLTGNSYNEQFF
CDR3nt: TGTGCCAGTAGATTGACAGGGAACTCCTACAATGAGCAGTTCTTC

d_gene: .
v_gene: TRBV19
j_gene: TRBJ2-7
abundance: .
CDR3aa: CASSIGHSTSYEQYF
CDR3nt: TGTGCCAGTAGTATTGGACACTCTACCTCCTACGAGCAGTACTTC

d_gene: .
v_gene: TRBV27
j_gene: TRBJ2-2
abundance: once
CDR3aa: CASSLKQGDGELFF
CDR3nt: TGTGCCAGCAGTTTAAAACAGGGTGACGGGGAGCTGTTTTTT

d_gene: .
v_gene: TRBV27
j_gene: TRBJ2-7
abundance: .
CDR3aa: CASRGAQTSYEQYF
CDR3nt: TGTGCCAGCAGGGGAGCCCAAACCTCCTACGAGCAGTACTTC

d_gene: .
v_gene: TRBV29-1
j_gene: TRBJ1-1
abundance: .
CDR3aa: CSARDAEAFF
CDR3nt: TGCAGCGCCAGGGATGCTGAAGCTTTCTTT

d_gene: TRBD1
v_gene: TRBV7-8
j_gene: TRBJ1-5
abundance: .
CDR3aa: CASSPAADRGQPQHF
CDR3nt: TGTGCCAGCAGCCCTGCAGCGGACAGGGGTCAGCCCCAGCATTTT

d_gene: .
v_gene: TRBV19
j_gene: TRBJ2-3
abundance: .
CDR3aa: CASSIGTYESTDTQYF
CDR3nt: TGTGCCAGTAGTATCGGGACCTATGAATCTACAGATACGCAGTATTTT

d_gene: .
v_gene: TRBV2
j_gene: TRBJ2-3
abundance: .
CDR3aa: CASSDPTDSSDTQYF
CDR3nt: TGTGCCAGCAGTGACCCTACGGACAGCTCAGATACGCAGTATTTT

d_gene: .
v_gene: TRBV7-9
j_gene: TRBJ2-4
abundance: .
CDR3aa: CASSPRRVNIQYF
CDR3nt: TGTGCCAGCAGCCCACGGAGGGTGAACATTCAGTACTTC

d_gene: TRBD1
v_gene: TRBV28
j_gene: TRBJ2-4
abundance: .
CDR3aa: CASSLRGPGNIQYF
CDR3nt: TGTGCCAGCAGTTTAAGGGGGCCAGGAAACATTCAGTACTTC

d_gene: .
v_gene: TRBV4-2
j_gene: TRBJ1-2
abundance: .
CDR3aa: CASSQESAGIYGYTF
CDR3nt: TGTGCCAGCAGCCAAGAGTCGGCGGGGATCTATGGCTACACCTTC

d_gene: TRBD1
v_gene: TRBV13
j_gene: TRBJ1-6
abundance: .
CDR3aa: CASSLRTGGYNSPLHF
CDR3nt: TGTGCCAGCAGCTTAAGGACAGGGGGCTATAATTCACCCCTCCACTTT

d_gene: TRBD2
v_gene: TRBV6-1
j_gene: TRBJ2-7
abundance: .
CDR3aa: CASDPGLAYEQYF
CDR3nt: TGTGCCAGCGACCCGGGACTAGCCTACGAGCAGTACTTC

d_gene: .
v_gene: TRBV9
j_gene: TRBJ2-7
abundance: .
CDR3aa: CASSVGQSEQYF
CDR3nt: TGTGCCAGCAGCGTAGGACAGTCCGAGCAGTACTTC

d_gene: .
v_gene: TRBV4-3
j_gene: TRBJ2-3
abundance: .
CDR3aa: CASSQGNSPGFTDTQYF
CDR3nt: TGCGCCAGCAGCCAAGGGAACAGCCCGGGATTCACAGATACGCAGTATTTT

d_gene: .
v_gene: TRBV14
j_gene: TRBJ2-2
abundance: .
CDR3aa: CASSHEGVLTGELFF
CDR3nt: TGTGCCAGCAGCCATGAGGGGGTCCTCACCGGGGAGCTGTTTTTT

d_gene: .
v_gene: TRBV21-1
j_gene: TRBJ2-6
abundance: few
CDR3aa: CASSKRYQGNSGANVLTF
CDR3nt: TGTGCCAGCAGCAAGAGGTACCAGGGGAACTCTGGGGCCAACGTCCTGACTTTC

d_gene: .
v_gene: TRBV23-1
j_gene: TRBJ2-7
abundance: .
CDR3aa: CANPGILSYEQYF
CDR3nt: TGCGCCAACCCCGGAATTCTCTCCTACGAGCAGTACTTC

d_gene: .
v_gene: TRBV7-9
j_gene: TRBJ2-5
abundance: once
CDR3aa: CASSLEEVGKTQYF
CDR3nt: TGTGCCAGCAGCTTAGAAGAGGTGGGGAAGACCCAGTACTTC

d_gene: .
v_gene: TRBV14
j_gene: TRBJ2-7
abundance: once
CDR3aa: CASSQEYGNSYEQYF
CDR3nt: TGTGCCAGCAGCCAAGAGTACGGAAACTCCTACGAGCAGTACTTC

d_gene: .
v_gene: TRBV4-1
j_gene: TRBJ1-5
abundance: .
CDR3aa: CASSQDSGYNQPQHF
CDR3nt: TGCGCCAGCAGCCAAGATTCGGGATACAATCAGCCCCAGCATTTT

d_gene: .
v_gene: TRBV11-2
j_gene: TRBJ2-2
abundance: .
CDR3aa: CASSLVIWGQSTGELFF
CDR3nt: TGTGCCAGCAGCTTAGTGATTTGGGGGCAGAGCACCGGGGAGCTGTTTTTT

d_gene: .
v_gene: TRBV7-9
j_gene: TRBJ2-2
abundance: .
CDR3aa: CASSLVKGMRTGELFF
CDR3nt: TGTGCCAGCAGCTTAGTAAAGGGCATGAGGACCGGGGAGCTGTTTTTT

d_gene: .
v_gene: TRBV19
j_gene: TRBJ2-7
abundance: .
CDR3aa: CASSIGQGEVYEQYF
CDR3nt: TGTGCCAGTAGTATTGGGCAGGGAGAAGTCTACGAGCAGTACTTC

d_gene: .
v_gene: TRBV5-1
j_gene: TRBJ1-1
abundance: .
CDR3aa: CASSLAMGGNTEAFF
CDR3nt: TGCGCCAGCAGCTTGGCTATGGGGGGCAACACTGAAGCTTTCTTT

d_gene: .
v_gene: TRBV7-9
j_gene: TRBJ1-1
abundance: .
CDR3aa: CASSPPPMRAEAFF
CDR3nt: TGTGCCAGCAGCCCACCGCCGATGCGGGCTGAAGCTTTCTTT

d_gene: .
v_gene: TRBV5-4
j_gene: TRBJ1-2
abundance: .
CDR3aa: CASSLSPGGYTF
CDR3nt: TGTGCCAGCAGCTTGAGCCCTGGGGGCTACACCTTC

d_gene: .
v_gene: TRBV7-9
j_gene: TRBJ2-7
abundance: .
CDR3aa: CASSSDINYEQYF
CDR3nt: TGTGCCAGCAGCTCCGACATAAACTACGAGCAGTACTTC

d_gene: .
v_gene: TRBV25-1
j_gene: TRBJ1-6
abundance: .
CDR3aa: CASSAWDSPLHF
CDR3nt: TGTGCCAGCAGCGCCTGGGATTCACCCCTCCACTTT

d_gene: TRBD2
v_gene: TRBV30
j_gene: TRBJ2-5
abundance: .
CDR3aa: CAWSAGGRGETQYF
CDR3nt: TGTGCCTGGAGTGCGGGGGGGCGAGGAGAGACCCAGTACTTC

d_gene: TRBD1
v_gene: TRBV6-6
j_gene: TRBJ2-7
abundance: few
CDR3aa: CASSNRDSRYF
CDR3nt: TGTGCCAGCAGTAACCGGGACAGTAGGTACTTC